The 3 T cell receptor beta chains presented below share a single source sample, sequenced in a study of T cells in Graves' hyperthyroidism and ophthalmopathy. Authors of the study amplified TCR beta CDR3 regions from RNA transcripts. Using the HTBI primer set, a first-round RT-PCR was run on the TCR CDR3. MiXCR, applied by TCRdb to the multiplex PCR reads, yields one record per CDR3 protein. Among 660,000 or so distinct CDR3 sequences listed, 45% were seen once. Sequenced sample: peripheral blood or thyroid tissue (not recorded which). These receptors all come from an adult man with Graves' disease, either hyperthyroidism or ophthalmopathy (not recorded which).

In this sample, this clonotype turned up many times. The CDR3 nucleotides read TGTGCCAGCAACCGACAGAGGGAGGATGAAAAACTGTTTTTT. Translation gives CASNRQREDEKLFF. The rearrangement joins TRBV7-9 to TRBJ1-4, with a weak D call TRBD1 (5 bases). CDR3 size: 14 residues. V was cut by 7 bases and J by 6 bases, with 15 bases left in between. Per germline, CDR1 SEHNR and CDR2 FQNEAQ (reference sequence). Complete variable domain (other parts from reference TRBV7-9 and TRBJ1-4): DTGVSQNPRHKITKRGQNVTFRCDPISEHNRLYWYRQTLGQGPEFLTYFQNEAQLEKSRLLSDRFSAERPKGSFSTLEIQRTEQGDSAMYLCASNRQREDEKLFFGSGTQLSVL.

A word on this clonotype: A much larger clone lies a single base off, so this may be a read error. The gene calls are TRBV11-1 and TRBJ1-5; maybe TRBD1 (6 bases). This CDR3 is 16 amino acids long. Germline CDR1 SGHAT, CDR2 FQDESV (reference sequence). Trimming removed 5 bases at V and 6 bases at J, with 20 bases between. The CDR3 protein is CASSVDTGSRVQPQHF. In nucleotides, the CDR3 is TGTGCCAGCAGCGTCGACACAGGGAGTAGGGTTCAGCCCCAGCATTTT.

This clonotype was seen more than once but under ten times. The chain employs TRBV11-2 and TRBJ1-6; 7 bases align to TRBD1. This CDR3 region has 15 residues. CDR1 and CDR2 (germline): SGHAT, FQNNGV. With V trimmed by 5 bases and J by 5 bases, 6 bases remained unmatched. For the CDR3, the DNA is TGTGCCAGCAGCCAAGCCGACAGGGATAATTCACCCCTCCACTTT. Translating it yields CASSQADRDNSPLHF.